The rows below give T cell receptor beta chains drawn from one sample of a study of T cells in Graves' hyperthyroidism and ophthalmopathy. Via MiXCR, TCRdb re-called the multiplex PCR reads, giving one row per CDR3 protein. The sample has 300,000 to 400,000 distinct CDR3 sequences; around 13% are singletons. Material for sequencing was blood. The receptors here all came from a woman aged 60-75 years with Graves' hyperthyroidism. CDR3s include the opening cysteine and the closing phenylalanine or tryptophan. D genes are given only for firm matches. A row's size may be missing; if present it is once, few, many or a size class.

d_call j_call clone_size v_call cdr3_nt cdr3_aa
TRBD2 TRBJ2-7 many TRBV10-3 TGTGCCATCAGTGGTAGCGGGAGTGGGTACGAGCAGTACTTC CAISGSGSGYEQYF
. TRBJ2-1 many TRBV3-1 TGTGCCAGCAGCCAAGATATAGGAGCGGGCAGAGGGCAGTTCTTC CASSQDIGAGRGQFF
. TRBJ1-5 many TRBV5-5 TGTGCCAGCAGCTTGTCGGCAGCACTCAATCAGCCCCAGCATTTT CASSLSAALNQPQHF
. TRBJ1-4 many TRBV2 TGTGCCAGCAGTGTGACCGGAGGGGATGAAAAACTGTTTTTT CASSVTGGDEKLFF
TRBD1 TRBJ2-3 many TRBV27 TGTGCCAGCAGTCCAGGGACAGGGAACGCAGATACGCAGTATTTT CASSPGTGNADTQYF
TRBD1 TRBJ2-1 many TRBV29-1 TGCAGCGTTGCCGGGACAGGGGGTTCCTACAATGAGCAGTTCTTC CSVAGTGGSYNEQFF
TRBD1 TRBJ2-2 few TRBV6-4 TGTGCCAGCAGTGACGACAGGGGCACCGGGGAGCTGTTTTTT CASSDDRGTGELFF
. TRBJ2-2 many TRBV4-1 TGCGCCAGCAGCCAAGATCTCCTCGAAAGGGGTCTTGCCGGGGAGCTGTTTTTT CASSQDLLERGLAGELFF
. TRBJ2-7 many TRBV11-3 TGTGCAACCGCCGAGGACGCCACATCCTACGAGCAGTACTTC CATAEDATSYEQYF
. TRBJ2-4 many TRBV28 TGTGCCAGCAGTTTAAAGGGTCTAAGACTAGCCAAAAACATTCAGTACTTC CASSLKGLRLAKNIQYF
. TRBJ1-2 many TRBV6-1 TGTGCCAGCAGTGAAGAACAGCCCTATGGCTACACCTTC CASSEEQPYGYTF
TRBD1 TRBJ2-7 many TRBV11-2 TGTGCCAGCAGCTTAGTACCGGCGACAGGGGTCTACGAGCAGTACTTC CASSLVPATGVYEQYF
. TRBJ2-4 . TRBV12-3/TRBV12-4 TGTGCCAGCAGCTCTAGCATACCCCCTCAGTACTTC CASSSSIPPQYF
. TRBJ1-1 many TRBV11-2 TGTGCCAGCACCCCCTGGGGGAACACTGAAGCTTTCTTT CASTPWGNTEAFF
. TRBJ1-5 . TRBV10-2 TGCGCCAGCAGTGATTGGACATCGAATCAGCCCCAGCATTTT CASSDWTSNQPQHF
. TRBJ1-4 many TRBV30 TGTGCCTGGAGCGCGCAGGGTAATGAAAAACTGTTTTTT CAWSAQGNEKLFF
TRBD2 TRBJ2-2 few TRBV12-3/TRBV12-4 TGTGCCAGCAGAAAACTAGCGGGAGGGCCTTACAACACCGGGGAGCTGTTTTTT CASRKLAGGPYNTGELFF
. TRBJ2-3 many TRBV7-8 TGTGCCATTCTCCCGGTCGGGAGAGGGGGAGATACGCAGTATTTT CAILPVGRGGDTQYF
. TRBJ2-6 . TRBV3-1 TGTGCCAGCTCCCGGGGCACTGGGGCCAACGTCCCGACTTTC CASSRGTGANVPTF
TRBD2 TRBJ2-7 many TRBV2 TGTGCCAGCAGGACCGGGACTAGCGGCTACGAGCAGTACTTC CASRTGTSGYEQYF
. TRBJ1-4 many TRBV7-9 TGTGCCAGCAGCTTAATCGACAGTCAAGCTAATGAAAAACTGTTTTTT CASSLIDSQANEKLFF
. TRBJ2-5 many TRBV20-1 TGCAGTGCTATATTGGGAGGAAAAGAGACCCAGTACTTC CSAILGGKETQYF
. TRBJ2-2 few TRBV19 TGTGCCAGTAAGGGGCAGGCTAGCATTTCGAACACCGGGGAGCTGTTTTTT CASKGQASISNTGELFF
. TRBJ2-5 . TRBV20-1 TGCAGTGCTAGTTCTTGGGGAGAGGAGACCCAGTACTTC CSASSWGEETQYF
. TRBJ1-1 many TRBV4-1 TGCGCCAGCAAGCCGACAGGGAACACTGAAGCTTTCTTT CASKPTGNTEAFF
TRBD1 TRBJ2-7 many TRBV10-1 TGCGCCAGCAGTTCCTCCGGGACAGGGGGCGAGCAGTACTTC CASSSSGTGGEQYF
. TRBJ2-2 . TRBV10-1 TGCGCCAGCGGCAGCCTCCTGGGCGGGGAGCTGTTTTTT CASGSLLGGELFF
. TRBJ1-5 . TRBV12-3/TRBV12-4 TGTGCCAGCAGCCTTGAGTGGGGGCCCAATCAGCCCCAGCATTTT CASSLEWGPNQPQHF
. TRBJ1-5 . TRBV18 TGTGCCAGCTCACCGTCGGGGGCTCGAGGGGCTGGTCAGCCCCAGCATTTT CASSPSGARGAGQPQHF
. TRBJ2-1 many TRBV11-2 TGTGCCAGCAGCTTAGTGTACATAGCGGCCAGCTCCTACAATGAGCAGTTCTTC CASSLVYIAASSYNEQFF
. TRBJ1-5 few TRBV20-1 TGCAGTGCTAGCAGACAGAACAATCAGCCCCAGCATTTT CSASRQNNQPQHF
TRBD1 TRBJ2-1 many TRBV28 TGTGCCAGCAGTCCCGGGACAGGGGGCCCGGAGCAGTTCTTC CASSPGTGGPEQFF
. TRBJ2-3 many TRBV2 TGTGCCTCCCAAGGTCTAGCGAAGACAGATACGCAGTATTTT CASQGLAKTDTQYF
. TRBJ2-6 many TRBV5-1 TGCGCCAGCAGCTTGGGGGCGGCCCGATCTGGGGCCAACGTCCTGACTTTC CASSLGAARSGANVLTF
. TRBJ2-7 many TRBV19 TGTGCCAGTAGTATATGGAAACCGGCGGGGGACACCTACGAGCAGTACTTC CASSIWKPAGDTYEQYF
TRBD1 TRBJ1-1 many TRBV20-1 TGCAGTGCTAGATCCCCAGGACAGGCGGTCACTGAAGCTTTCTTT CSARSPGQAVTEAFF